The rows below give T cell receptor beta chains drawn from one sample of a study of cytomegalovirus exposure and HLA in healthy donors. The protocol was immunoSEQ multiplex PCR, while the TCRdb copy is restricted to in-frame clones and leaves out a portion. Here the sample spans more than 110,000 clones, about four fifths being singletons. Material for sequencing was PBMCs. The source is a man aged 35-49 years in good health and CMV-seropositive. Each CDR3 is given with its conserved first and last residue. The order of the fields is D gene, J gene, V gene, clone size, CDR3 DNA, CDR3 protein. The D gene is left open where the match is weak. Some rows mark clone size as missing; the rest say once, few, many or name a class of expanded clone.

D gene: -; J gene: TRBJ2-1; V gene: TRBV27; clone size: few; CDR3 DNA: TGTGCCAGCAGTCCACCTCTCGCGGCATCCCTCTACAATGAGCAGTTCTTC; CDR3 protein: CASSPPLAASLYNEQFF
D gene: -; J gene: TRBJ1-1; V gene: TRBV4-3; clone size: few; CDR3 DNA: TGCGCCAGCAGCCAAGTTCCCCGGGGGGGTGGAACTGAAGCTTTCTTT; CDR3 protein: CASSQVPRGGGTEAFF
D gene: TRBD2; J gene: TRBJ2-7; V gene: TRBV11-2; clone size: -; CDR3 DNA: TGTGCCAGCAGCTCTAGGACTAGCGGTTCGTACGAGCAGTACTTC; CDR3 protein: CASSSRTSGSYEQYF
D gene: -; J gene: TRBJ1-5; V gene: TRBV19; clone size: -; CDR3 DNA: TGTGCCAGTAGTTGGGCAGATAGCAATCAGCCCCAGCATTTT; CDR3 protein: CASSWADSNQPQHF
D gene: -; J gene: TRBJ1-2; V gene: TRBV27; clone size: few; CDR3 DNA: TGTGCCAGCAGTTTCTCTACAGGGCTCGATGGCTACACCTTC; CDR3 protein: CASSFSTGLDGYTF
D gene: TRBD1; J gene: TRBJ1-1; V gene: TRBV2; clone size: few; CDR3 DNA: TGTGCCAGCAGTGAGGGCAGGGGGTACACTGAAGCTTTCTTT; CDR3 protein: CASSEGRGYTEAFF
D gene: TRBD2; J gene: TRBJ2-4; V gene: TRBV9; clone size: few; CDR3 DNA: TGTGCCAGCAGCCCCACTAGCGGGAGGGAAGTAAACATTCAGTACTTC; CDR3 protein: CASSPTSGREVNIQYF
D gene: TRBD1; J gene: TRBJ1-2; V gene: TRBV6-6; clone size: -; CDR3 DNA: TGTGCCAGCAGTTACTCCGGGACAGGGATCTACACCTTC; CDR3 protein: CASSYSGTGIYTF
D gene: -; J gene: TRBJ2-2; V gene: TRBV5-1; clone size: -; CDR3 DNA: TGCGCCAGCAGCTCCACAGGGTCTACCGGGGAGCTGTTTTTT; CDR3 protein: CASSSTGSTGELFF
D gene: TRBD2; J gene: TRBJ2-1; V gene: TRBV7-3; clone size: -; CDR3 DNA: TGTGCCAGCAGCTTAATGGGACTAGCGGGAGAGCGGTTCTTC; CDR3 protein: CASSLMGLAGERFF